This record looks at one T cell receptor (beta chain) sequence and its context. This sample stems from a study of T cells in localized non-small cell lung cancer. The germline V gene encodes CDR1 SEHNR and CDR2 FQNEAQ (reference sequence). Between the trimmed V and J ends, which lost 4 bases and 0 bases, there was a span of 16 bases. The CDR3 totals 16 residues. The protocol was immunoSEQ multiplex PCR, while the TCRdb copy is restricted to in-frame clones and leaves out a portion. The sample lists 50,000 to 70,000 clones; roughly four fifths were seen once. The chain links TRBV7-9 to TRBJ2-7; perhaps TRBD2 as D (6 bases). The clonotype comes from a man between 40 and 69 years old with stage II lung adenocarcinoma. Here the sequenced sample was PBMCs, taken before any cancer treatment. This CDR3 is CASSSSKSGRSYEQYF. For the CDR3, the DNA is TGTGCCAGCAGCTCCTCGAAAAGCGGGCGCTCCTACGAGCAGTACTTC.